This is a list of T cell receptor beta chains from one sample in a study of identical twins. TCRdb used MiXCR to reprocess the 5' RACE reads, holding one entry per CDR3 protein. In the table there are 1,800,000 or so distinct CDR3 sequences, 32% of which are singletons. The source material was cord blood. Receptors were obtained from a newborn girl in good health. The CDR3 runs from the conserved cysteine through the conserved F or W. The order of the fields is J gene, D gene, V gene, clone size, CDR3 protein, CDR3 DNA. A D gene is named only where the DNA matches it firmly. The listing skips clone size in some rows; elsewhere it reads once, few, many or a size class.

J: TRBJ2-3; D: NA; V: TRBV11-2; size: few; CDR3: CASSEDYTDTQYF; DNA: TGTGCCAGCAGCGAGGACTACACAGATACGCAGTATTTT
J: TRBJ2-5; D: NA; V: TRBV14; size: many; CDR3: CASSLNLETQYF; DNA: TGTGCCAGCAGTTTAAACCTTGAGACCCAGTACTTC
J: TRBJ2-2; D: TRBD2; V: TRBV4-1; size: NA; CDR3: CASSQVAAGGTGELFF; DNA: TGCGCCAGCAGCCAAGTGGCCGCGGGGGGCACCGGGGAGCTGTTTTTT
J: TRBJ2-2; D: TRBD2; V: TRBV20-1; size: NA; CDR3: CSARRTAGVGELFF; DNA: TGCAGTGCTAGACGGACGGCGGGGGTCGGGGAGCTGTTTTTT
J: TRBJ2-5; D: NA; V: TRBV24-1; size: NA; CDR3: CATSETGSGLNEQYF; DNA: TGTGCCACCAGTGAGACCGGGAGCGGCTTAAATGAGCAGTACTTC
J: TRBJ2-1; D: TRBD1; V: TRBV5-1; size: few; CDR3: CASSLGDTTGVNEQFF; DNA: TGCGCCAGCAGCTTGGGGGATACTACAGGGGTCAATGAGCAGTTCTTC
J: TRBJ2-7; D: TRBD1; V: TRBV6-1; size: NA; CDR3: CASSESAGGPYEQYF; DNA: TGTGCCAGCAGTGAATCTGCAGGGGGCCCCTACGAGCAGTACTTC
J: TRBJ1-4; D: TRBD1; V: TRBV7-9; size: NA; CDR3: CASSLGQIGEKPFF; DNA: TGTGCCAGCAGCTTGGGACAGATCGGAGAAAAACCGTTTTTT
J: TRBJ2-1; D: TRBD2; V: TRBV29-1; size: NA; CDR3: CSVEAIQRERWNEQFF; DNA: TGCAGCGTTGAAGCGATCCAGCGGGAGAGATGGAATGAGCAGTTCTTC
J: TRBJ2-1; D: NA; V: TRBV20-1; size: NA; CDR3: CSARVGWGNEQFF; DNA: TGCAGTGCTAGAGTGGGTTGGGGCAATGAGCAGTTCTTC
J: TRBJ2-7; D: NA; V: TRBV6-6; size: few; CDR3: CASSSTGTAPYEQYF; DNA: TGTGCCAGCAGTTCAACCGGGACGGCACCCTACGAGCAGTACTTC
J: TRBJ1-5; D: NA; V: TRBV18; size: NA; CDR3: CASSPRDTLGQLSNQPQHF; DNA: TGTGCCAGCTCACCACGGGACACTTTAGGACAGTTGAGCAATCAGCCCCAGCATTTT
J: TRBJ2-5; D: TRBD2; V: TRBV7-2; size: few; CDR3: CASSLAITSGRYNEQYF; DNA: TGTGCCAGCAGCTTAGCGATCACTAGCGGGAGATACAATGAGCAGTACTTC
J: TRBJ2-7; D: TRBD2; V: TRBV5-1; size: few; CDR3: CASSPGRTSGAYEQYF; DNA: TGCGCCAGCAGCCCGGGTCGGACTAGCGGTGCCTACGAGCAGTACTTC
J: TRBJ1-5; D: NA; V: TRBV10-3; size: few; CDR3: CAIRGAPYSNQPQHF; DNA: TGTGCCATCCGAGGGGCGCCGTATAGCAATCAGCCCCAGCATTTT
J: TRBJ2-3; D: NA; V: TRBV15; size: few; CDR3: CATSRDPAGARTDTQYF; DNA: TGTGCCACCAGCAGAGATCCCGCGGGGGCCCGGACAGATACGCAGTATTTT
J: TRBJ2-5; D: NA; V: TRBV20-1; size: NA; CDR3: CSLRMGYQETQYF; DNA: TGCAGTCTAAGGATGGGGTACCAAGAGACCCAGTACTTC
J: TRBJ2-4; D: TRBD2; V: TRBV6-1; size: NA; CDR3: CASRNGQRTSGVSSKNIQYF; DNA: TGTGCCAGCAGGAACGGACAACGGACTAGCGGGGTATCGTCCAAAAACATTCAGTACTTC
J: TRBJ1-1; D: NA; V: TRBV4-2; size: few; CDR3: CASSQVRATEAFF; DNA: TGTGCCAGCAGCCAAGTAAGGGCCACTGAAGCTTTCTTT
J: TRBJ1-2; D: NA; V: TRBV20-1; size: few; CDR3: CSVTPNYGYTF; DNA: TGCAGTGTGACCCCAAACTATGGCTACACCTTC
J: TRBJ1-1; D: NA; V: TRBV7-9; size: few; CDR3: CASIPPPRGVNTEAFF; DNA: TGTGCCAGCATCCCCCCACCTAGGGGCGTGAACACTGAAGCTTTCTTT
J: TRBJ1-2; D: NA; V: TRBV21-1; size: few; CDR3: CASGQANYGYTF; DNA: TGTGCCAGCGGCCAGGCTAACTATGGCTACACCTTC
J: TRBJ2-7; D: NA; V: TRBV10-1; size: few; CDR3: CASSAFAGPYEQYF; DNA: TGCGCCAGCAGCGCCTTCGCAGGGCCCTACGAGCAGTACTTC
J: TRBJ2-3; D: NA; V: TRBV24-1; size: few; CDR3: CATGQGSTDTQYF; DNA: TGTGCCACCGGGCAGGGGAGCACAGATACGCAGTATTTT
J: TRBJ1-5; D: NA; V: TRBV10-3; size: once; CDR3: CAIILIGGSDQPQHF; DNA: TGTGCCATCATCTTAATAGGGGGTAGCGATCAGCCCCAGCATTTT
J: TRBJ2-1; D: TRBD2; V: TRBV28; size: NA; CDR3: CASSSVAGGQDEQFF; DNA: TGTGCCAGCAGTTCAGTAGCGGGAGGCCAGGATGAGCAGTTCTTC
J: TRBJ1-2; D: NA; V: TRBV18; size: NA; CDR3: CASSPQRPIGYTF; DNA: TGTGCCAGCTCACCTCAGCGGCCCATTGGCTACACCTTC
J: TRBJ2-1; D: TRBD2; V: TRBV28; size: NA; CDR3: CGGLVPYSEQFF; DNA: TGTGGGGGACTAGTTCCCTACAGTGAGCAGTTCTTC
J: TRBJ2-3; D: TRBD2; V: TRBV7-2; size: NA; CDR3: CASSAQPLAGGKDTQYF; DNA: TGTGCCAGCAGCGCACAGCCACTAGCGGGAGGGAAAGATACGCAGTATTTT
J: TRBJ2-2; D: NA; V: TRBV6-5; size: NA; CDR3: CASSTIWGRDTGELFF; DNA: TGTGCCAGCAGCACGATCTGGGGGCGCGACACCGGGGAGCTGTTTTTT
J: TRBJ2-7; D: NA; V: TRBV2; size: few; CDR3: CASSESAGHAYEQYF; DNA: TGTGCCAGCAGTGAGTCAGCGGGACATGCCTACGAGCAGTACTTC
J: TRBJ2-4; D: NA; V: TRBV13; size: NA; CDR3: CASSQGVGNIQYF; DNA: TGTGCCAGCAGCCAAGGGGTTGGAAACATTCAGTACTTC
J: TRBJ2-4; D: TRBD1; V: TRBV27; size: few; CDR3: CAIIQGIGAKNIQYF; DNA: TGTGCCATCATACAGGGGATTGGGGCCAAAAACATTCAGTACTTC
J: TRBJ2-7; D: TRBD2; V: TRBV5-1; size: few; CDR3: CASSSSGTPTYEQYF; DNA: TGCGCCAGCAGCTCTAGCGGGACACCTACCTACGAGCAGTACTTC
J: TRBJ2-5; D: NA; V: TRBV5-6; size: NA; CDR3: CASSLNDGSDKETQYF; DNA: TGTGCCAGCAGCTTAAATGACGGGTCAGATAAAGAGACCCAGTACTTC
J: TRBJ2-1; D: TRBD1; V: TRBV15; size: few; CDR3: CATSRDVRTGPYNEQFF; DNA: TGTGCCACCAGCAGAGATGTCCGGACAGGTCCCTACAATGAGCAGTTCTTC
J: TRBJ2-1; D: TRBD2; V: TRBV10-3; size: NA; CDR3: CAISTRLAGASEQFF; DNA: TGTGCCATCAGTACCCGGCTAGCGGGAGCAAGTGAGCAGTTCTTC
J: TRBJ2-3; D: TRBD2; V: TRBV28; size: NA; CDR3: CASSSPGTSGRFTQYF; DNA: TGTGCCAGCAGTTCCCCCGGGACTAGCGGGAGGTTTACGCAGTATTTT
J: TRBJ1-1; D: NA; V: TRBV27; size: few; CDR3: CASSLWSRGTNTEAFF; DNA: TGTGCCAGCAGTTTATGGTCAAGGGGGACGAACACTGAAGCTTTCTTT
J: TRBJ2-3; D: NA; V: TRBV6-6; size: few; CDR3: CASSYWDPSTDTQYF; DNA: TGTGCCAGCAGTTACTGGGACCCGAGCACAGATACGCAGTATTTT
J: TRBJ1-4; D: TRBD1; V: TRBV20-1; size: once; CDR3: CSARARPGQINEKLFF; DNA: TGCAGTGCTAGAGCCCGGCCGGGACAGATAAATGAAAAACTGTTTTTT
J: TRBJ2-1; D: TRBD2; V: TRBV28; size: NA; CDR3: CASSLSGGAYSEQFF; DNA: TGTGCCAGCAGTTTGAGCGGGGGAGCCTACAGTGAGCAGTTCTTC
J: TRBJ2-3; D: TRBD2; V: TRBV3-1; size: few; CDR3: CASSQVWGGRTQYF; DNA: TGTGCCAGCAGCCAAGTTTGGGGGGGTCGTACGCAGTATTTT
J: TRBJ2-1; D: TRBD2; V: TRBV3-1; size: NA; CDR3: CASSQTGTSLYNEQFF; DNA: TGTGCCAGCAGCCAAACCGGGACTAGCCTTTACAATGAGCAGTTCTTC
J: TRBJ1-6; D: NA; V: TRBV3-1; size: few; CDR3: CASSQWGPGSRSPLHF; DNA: TGTGCCAGCAGCCAATGGGGGCCAGGCAGTAGGTCACCCCTCCACTTT
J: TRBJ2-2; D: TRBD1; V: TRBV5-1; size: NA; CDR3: CASSLLTGGPGELFF; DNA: TGCGCCAGCAGCTTGCTGACAGGGGGACCCGGGGAGCTGTTTTTT
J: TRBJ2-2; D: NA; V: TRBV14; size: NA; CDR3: CASSKLVTGELFF; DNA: TGTGCCAGCAGCAAACTAGTGACCGGGGAGCTGTTTTTT
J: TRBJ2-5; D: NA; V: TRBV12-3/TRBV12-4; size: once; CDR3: CASNTGTEEQYF; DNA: TGTGCCAGCAACACCGGGACGGAGGAGCAGTACTTC
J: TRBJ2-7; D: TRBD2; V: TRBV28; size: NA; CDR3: CASRTSGRLSYEQYF; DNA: TGTGCCAGCAGGACTAGCGGGCGCCTCTCCTACGAGCAGTACTTC
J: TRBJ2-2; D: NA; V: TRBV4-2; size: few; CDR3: CASSQGPTRELFF; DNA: TGTGCCAGCAGCCAAGGCCCCACTCGGGAGCTGTTTTTT